This TCR beta chain originates from a study of blood T cell repertoires in COVID-19. This CDR3 is 16 amino acids long. V was clipped by 5 bases and J by 4 bases; unmatched bases: 9. Germline lookup yields CDR1 KGHSH and CDR2 LQKENI. Generated by immunoSEQ multiplex PCR, the TCRdb table keeps only in-frame clones and is missing some. The sample consists of 97,000 or so clones, around 80% of them appearing once. Source material: peripheral blood. This clonotype was obtained from a man aged 60 to 69 with active or convalescent COVID-19. This chain connects TRBV18 to TRBJ2-1; 9 positions agree with TRBD2. CDR3 amino acids: CASSTGGLAAYNEQFF. The CDR3 DNA is TGTGCCAGCTCAACTGGGGGACTAGCAGCTTACAATGAGCAGTTCTTC.